This T cell receptor (beta chain) was identified in a study of cytomegalovirus exposure and HLA in healthy donors. Study findings and constraints: Cytomegalovirus status, reportedly, was diagnosed with high specificity and sensitivity by the classifier.

Germline CDR1 and CDR2: MNHNS and SASEGT. The CDR3 spans 14 residues. V was clipped by 6 bases and J by 2 bases, with 12 bases between them. This clone was detected only a few times. Its antigen is unknown. With 60 Vbeta and 13 Jbeta primers, the PCR was carried out. Assay used: immunoSEQ multiplex PCR; TCRdb lists only in-frame clones, some missing. The table lists 90,000 to 140,000 clones, around 74% of them singletons. This clonotype originated in a woman aged 40 to 50 in good health and CMV-seropositive. The specimen sequenced was PBMCs. V is TRBV6-1 and J is TRBJ2-3, with D perhaps TRBD2 (6 bases). CDR3 sequence (DNA): TGTGCCAGCAGGGGGGGACTTTTCACAGATACGCAGTATTTT. Translated: CASRGGLFTDTQYF.